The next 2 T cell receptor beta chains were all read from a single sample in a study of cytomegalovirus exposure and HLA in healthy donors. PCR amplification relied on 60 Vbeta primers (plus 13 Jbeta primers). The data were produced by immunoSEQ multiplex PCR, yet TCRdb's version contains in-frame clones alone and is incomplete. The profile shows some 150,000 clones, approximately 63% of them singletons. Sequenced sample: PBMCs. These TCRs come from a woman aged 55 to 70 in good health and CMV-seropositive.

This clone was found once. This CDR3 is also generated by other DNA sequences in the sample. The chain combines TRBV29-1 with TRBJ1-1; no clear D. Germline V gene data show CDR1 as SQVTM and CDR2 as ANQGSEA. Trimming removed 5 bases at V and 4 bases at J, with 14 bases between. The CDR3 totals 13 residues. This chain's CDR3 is CSVLNLGSTEAFF. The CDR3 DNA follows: TGCAGCGTTTTGAACCTGGGGAGCACTGAAGCTTTCTTT. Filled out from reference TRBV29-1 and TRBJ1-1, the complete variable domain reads SAVISQKPSRDICQRGTSLTIQCQVDSQVTMMFWYRQQPGQSLTLIATANQGSEATYESGFVIDKFPISRPNLTFSTLTVSNMSPEDSSIYLCSVLNLGSTEAFFGQGTRLTVV.

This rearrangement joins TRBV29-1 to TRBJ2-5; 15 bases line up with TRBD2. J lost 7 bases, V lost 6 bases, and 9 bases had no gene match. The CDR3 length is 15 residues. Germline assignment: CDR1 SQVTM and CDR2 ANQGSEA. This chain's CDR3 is CSVLIGLAGGGTQYF. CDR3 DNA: TGCAGCGTCCTAATCGGACTAGCGGGAGGGGGGACCCAGTACTTC.